The T cell receptor beta chain described here comes from a study of beta chain features in type 1 diabetes. This CDR3 has 15 amino acids. V lost 4 bases to trimming and J lost 5 bases; unmatched junction nucleotides: 13. CDR1 is GTSNPN, CDR2 SVGIG, per germline (reference sequence). The investigators reverse transcribed all of the isolated RNA, so they sequenced expressed TCRB transcripts. Some clones are missing from TCRdb's copy, which holds only in-frame ones; the method was immunoSEQ multiplex PCR. The table lists 9,400 or so clones, approximately 80% of them singletons, with just over 1.4% in the top ten. About this clone: Antigen: not known.

The study's findings and limits: Highly expressing activated T cells could be over-counted with a cDNA template.

The receptor's source is a woman aged 18 to 35 in good health. The chain joins TRBV30 to TRBJ2-5; TRBD2 agrees at 7 bases. The material sequenced was Tregs from blood. DNA for the CDR3: TGTGCCTGGACCGAACGCGGGGGACGCCGGGAGACCCAGTACTTC. This translates into CAWTERGGRRETQYF.